This entry concerns a single T cell receptor (beta chain). Its antigen is still unknown. This specimen belongs to a study of T cell responses to AZD1222 COVID-19 vaccine. Overall study results and limits: Most donors were white British, females outnumbered males, and clonal diversity was possibly underestimated.

Profiled with immunoSEQ multiplex PCR; TCRdb holds only in-frame clones, not every one. The sample includes approximately 190,000 clones, around 90% of them seen just once. This CDR3 has 13 amino acids. Looked up from germline, CDR1 is MNHEY and CDR2 is SVGAGI. Between the trimmed V and J ends, which lost 6 bases and 7 bases, there was a span of 15 bases. The receptor was derived from an adult who received the MenACWY meningococcal vaccine as a control. The input for sequencing was peripheral blood, taken 28 days after the second dose of the MenACWY control vaccine. This chain connects TRBV6-5 to TRBJ1-2; D remains ambiguous. This chain's CDR3 is CASSPGAGFGYTF. The DNA of the CDR3 is TGTGCCAGCAGCCCCGGAGCAGGTTTTGGCTACACCTTC.